This entry lists 5 T cell receptor beta chains sequenced from one sample in a study of OX40 agonist ivuxolimab in advanced cancers. Measured with immunoSEQ multiplex PCR; TCRdb has only the in-frame clones, and not every one. The repertoire holds around 68,000 clones, with about 85% as singletons. Sequencing used CD4+ or CD8+ T cells sorted from blood, obtained in a trial of the OX40 agonist ivuxolimab. These receptors all stem from an adult with an advanced solid tumor such as melanoma, head and neck, liver or kidney cancer.

Comments on this clone: This CDR3 is also generated by other DNA sequences in the sample. The rearrangement joins TRBV30 to TRBJ2-1; 9 bases fit TRBD1. Germline loops: CDR1 GTSNPN, CDR2 SVGIG (reference sequence). V shed 3 bases, J shed 6 bases, and the junction held 3 bases outside the gene matches. CDR3 length: 13 amino acids. As DNA, the CDR3 is TGTGCCTGGAGCCGGACAGGGGTCAATGAGCAGTTCTTC. Translated: CAWSRTGVNEQFF.

The chain employs TRBV4-2 and TRBJ1-6; 8 bases map to TRBD1. The CDR3 is 15 amino acids. V shed 5 bases, J shed 11 bases, and the junction held 11 bases outside the gene matches. The germline gives CDR1 LGHNA, CDR2 YNFKEQ. Written as DNA, the CDR3 is TGTGCCAGCAGCTTGGATACAGGGGGTTATGCACCCCTCCACTTT. Its protein is CASSLDTGGYAPLHF.

The chain uses TRBV4-3 and TRBJ1-5; D uncertain. Trimming left V 1 base short and J 1 base short, with 5 bases between. The CDR3 has 14 amino acids. Germline assignment: CDR1 LGHNA and CDR2 YSLEER. As DNA, the CDR3 is TGCGCCAGCAGCCAAGGCGCGAGCAATCAGCCCCAGCATTTT. Translated: CASSQGASNQPQHF.

This clone has only a few counts. CDR3 nucleotides: TGTGCCAGCAGTGAAGTTGTTCGCGGCTCCTATAATTCACCCCTCCACTTT. Amino acid sequence: CASSEVVRGSYNSPLHF. The J gene is TRBJ1-6, the V gene TRBV2; no definite D call. The CDR3 length is 17 residues. Looked up from germline, CDR1 is SNHLY and CDR2 is FYNNEI. V dropped 1 base and J dropped 0 bases, with 10 bases sitting between them. Variable domain in full (rest from reference TRBV2 and TRBJ1-6): EPEVTQTPSHQVTQMGQEVILRCVPISNHLYFYWYRQILGQKVEFLVSFYNNEISEKSEIFDDQFSVERPDGSNFTLKIRSTKLEDSAMYFCASSEVVRGSYNSPLHFGNGTRLTVT.

This clone is a singleton in its sample. The chain links TRBV28 to TRBJ1-2; D might be TRBD1 (6 bases). CDR3 length: 13 residues. Germline CDR1 is MDHEN and CDR2 is SYDVKM. The V end lost 6 bases, the J end lost 4 bases, and 12 bases lay between the germline ends. DNA for the CDR3: TGTGCCAGCAGATCAGGGGCTCCCTATGGCTACACCTTC. It specifies CASRSGAPYGYTF.